This entry describes one T cell receptor (beta chain). In germline, CDR1 is SNHLY, CDR2 FYNNEI. V lost 5 bases and J lost 1, with 18 bases in between. This CDR3 contains 16 residues. Time point of the sample: new active TB diagnosis, blood taken before or within 7 days of starting treatment. Positive smear microscopy and/or M. tuberculosis culture confirmed active disease. These data belong to a study of T cells in tuberculosis. Only in-frame clones appear in the TCRdb table, and some are missing; sequencing was by immunoSEQ multiplex PCR. The sample holds under 45,000 clones; under 95% are singletons and the top ten take approximately 2.4%.

The genes are TRBV2 and TRBJ2-7, with TRBD1 as a possible D gene (5 bases). The source of this sequence is an adult with tuberculosis. Material: PBMCs, obtained at tuberculosis diagnosis. The CDR3 coding sequence is TGTGCCAGCAGTAAAAATCCGACAGTTACGTCCTACGAGCAGTACTTC. This translates into CASSKNPTVTSYEQYF.